These 32 T cell receptor beta chains came from one sample sequenced in a study of blood T cells in healthy people across ages. The authors ran a second PCR of about 6 to 12 cycles using a sample-barcoded 5' primer and a J-beta primer mix. TCRdb itself ran the 5' RACE reads through MiXCR, one entry per CDR3 protein. The sample records roughly 900,000 distinct CDR3 sequences, roughly 43% being singletons. The material sequenced was blood. The receptors derive from a man aged 25 to 40 in good health.

A few counts support this clonotype. V gene TRBV28 combines with J gene TRBJ2-5; 12 bases are shared with TRBD2. The ends lost 2 bases at V and 1 base at J; junction bases unmatched: 2. In germline, CDR1 is MDHEN, CDR2 SYDVKM. CDR3 length: 16 residues. The CDR3, as DNA: TGTGCCAGCAGTTTACGACTAGCGGGAGTCCAAGAGACCCAGTACTTC. This codes for CASSLRLAGVQETQYF.

V usage is TRBV28 and J usage is TRBJ2-3; D gene ambiguous. Germline V CDR1 and CDR2: MDHEN, SYDVKM. V lost 10 bases to trimming and J lost 0 bases, with 11 bases between them. The CDR3 is 13 residues long. The DNA of the CDR3 is TGTGCCATCGCCGTATCTAGCACAGATACGCAGTATTTT. Its translation: CAIAVSSTDTQYF.

The chain uses TRBV3-1 and TRBJ2-2; 10 nucleotides align to TRBD2. The CDR3 covers 15 residues. The junction had 4 bases not matched to a gene; V was cut back by 4 bases and J by 5 bases. Per the germline V gene, CDR1 is LGHDT and CDR2 is YNNKEL (reference sequence). The CDR3, as DNA: TGTGCCAGCAGCCGGACTAGCGGAGTGACCGGGGAGCTGTTTTTT. Translated: CASSRTSGVTGELFF.

This sequence joins TRBV5-1 and TRBJ2-1; 12 bases agree with TRBD2. The V gene end was trimmed by 0 bases and the J gene end by 3 bases; junction bases not matched to a gene: 1. Germline V gene data show CDR1 as SGHRS and CDR2 as YFSETQ. There are 16 residues in the CDR3. The CDR3 loop is CASSLGTSGVYNEQFF. The CDR3 bases are TGCGCCAGCAGCTTGGGGACTAGCGGGGTCTACAATGAGCAGTTCTTC.

This clonotype was detected only a few times. V usage is TRBV7-2 and J usage is TRBJ2-7; a weak D match, TRBD2 (5 bases). Deletions cut 6 bases from V and 0 bases from J, with 15 bases between. This CDR3 comprises 15 residues. Germline values: CDR1 SGHTA, CDR2 FQGNSA. CDR3 sequence (DNA): TGTGCCAGCAGTATGACGGACTCTAGCTCCTACGAGCAGTACTTC. It yields the protein CASSMTDSSSYEQYF.

Only a few counts were recorded for this clonotype. The chain combines TRBV5-1 with TRBJ2-4; 9 bases agree with TRBD1. The last part of the DNA fits TRBJ2-7 better; the J call may be wrong. The CDR3 has 14 residues. The germline V gene has CDR1 SGHRS and CDR2 YFSETQ. CDR3 sequence: CASSLPGQGAEQYF. The CDR3 DNA reads as TGCGCCAGCAGCTTGCCGGGACAGGGAGCCGAGCAGTACTTC.

In its sample, this clonotype was seen a few times. J is TRBJ2-1 and V is TRBV6-2 or TRBV6-3, with a possible D match to TRBD2 (7 bases). Germline CDR1 MNHEY, CDR2 SVGEGT. This CDR3 spans 17 amino acids. Trimming cost V 2 bases and J 0 bases, with 14 bases left between them. The CDR3 DNA sequence: TGTGCCAGCAGTTACAGTCTCGGGGGGCTCTCCTACAATGAGCAGTTCTTC. This gives the protein CASSYSLGGLSYNEQFF.

This chain connects TRBV20-1 to TRBJ2-1; D unclear. Germline-derived CDR1 and CDR2 are DFQATT and SNEGSKA (reference sequence). V lost 0 bases to trimming and J lost 5 bases, with 11 bases between them. This CDR3 has 14 residues. CDR3 DNA sequence: TGCAGTGCTAGAGATGTGGCGGTCCACAATGAGCAGTTCTTC. The encoded protein is CSARDVAVHNEQFF.

This clonotype occurred a few times. The rearrangement joins TRBV18 to TRBJ1-2; tentatively, D is TRBD1 (6 bases). This CDR3 region has 13 residues. Looked up from germline, CDR1 is KGHSH and CDR2 is LQKENI. V gave up 4 bases and J gave up 6 bases, with 12 bases separating them. Written as DNA, the CDR3 is TGTGCCAGCTCACAACAGGGATCTGATGGCTACACCTTC. Residues: CASSQQGSDGYTF.

CDR3 in amino acids: CASSASRLETQYF. DNA of the CDR3: TGTGCCAGCAGTGCATCTAGGTTAGAGACCCAGTACTTC. V gene TRBV12-3 or TRBV12-4 combines with J gene TRBJ2-5; no definite D call. V was trimmed by 5 bases and J by 4 bases, leaving 11 bases between them. The CDR3 spans 13 residues.

This clonotype was observed a few times. V is TRBV7-2 and J is TRBJ2-1; 7 positions agree with TRBD1. From germline, CDR1 is SGHTA and CDR2 FQGNSA. V gave up 1 base and J gave up 4 bases; unmatched junction bases: 4. The CDR3 consists of 15 residues. CDR3 sequence reads: CASSLVSGQYNEQFF. CDR3 bases: TGTGCCAGCAGCTTAGTCTCGGGACAGTACAATGAGCAGTTCTTC.

The sample holds a few counts of this clonotype. This chain connects TRBV20-1 to TRBJ2-5, with TRBD1 as a possible D gene (5 bases). The CDR3 is 15 amino acids. Trimming removed 5 bases at V and 1 base at J, with 17 bases between. The germline gives CDR1 DFQATT, CDR2 SNEGSKA (reference sequence). CDR3: CSAPDRILAQETQYF. As DNA, the CDR3 is TGCAGTGCTCCAGACAGAATCCTCGCCCAAGAGACCCAGTACTTC.

In this sample, this clonotype turned up a few times. V is TRBV29-1 and J is TRBJ1-4, with D possibly matching TRBD1 (5 bases). This CDR3 contains 15 residues. In germline, CDR1 is SQVTM, CDR2 ANQGSEA. Trimming cost V 6 bases and J 6 bases, with 20 bases left between them. In nucleotides, the CDR3 is TGCAGCGTAATGGTTCCGGGGGATGCGGATGAAAAACTGTTTTTT. Protein: CSVMVPGDADEKLFF.

J is TRBJ2-3 and V is TRBV29-1, with 7 bases identical to TRBD1. In germline, CDR1 is SQVTM, CDR2 ANQGSEA. CDR3 length: 13 residues. V trimming: 6 bases; J trimming: 1 base; junction bases outside the gene matches: 4. The CDR3 reads CSVRQGGTDTQYF. The CDR3 DNA follows: TGCAGCGTGAGACAGGGCGGCACAGATACGCAGTATTTT.

The chain links TRBV5-1 to TRBJ2-1; 9 bases align to TRBD2. Trimming cost V 0 bases and J 0 bases; bases outside gene matches: 4. This CDR3 contains 17 residues. Germline V gene sequence: CDR1 SGHRS, CDR2 YFSETQ. The CDR3 nucleotides are TGCGCCAGCAGCTTGGTAAGCGGGGGGAGCTCCTACAATGAGCAGTTCTTC. This codes for CASSLVSGGSSYNEQFF.

This chain joins TRBV7-2 and TRBJ1-2; D gene unclear. CDR1 is SGHTA, CDR2 FQGNSA, per germline. V was clipped by 5 bases and J by 5 bases, with 15 bases between them. The CDR3 has 14 residues. CDR3 residues: CASSRPPLKYGYTF. CDR3 coding DNA: TGTGCCAGCAGCCGTCCACCGTTGAAATATGGCTACACCTTC.

The chain links TRBV10-3 to TRBJ2-7, with 12 bases fitting TRBD2. This CDR3 comprises 13 residues. V was pared by 8 bases and J by 6 bases, with 5 bases of the junction left unmatched. Germline V gene sequence: CDR1 ENHRY, CDR2 SYGVKD. The CDR3 here is CAIRLAGEGEQYF. CDR3 nucleotides: TGTGCCATCCGACTAGCGGGGGAAGGCGAGCAGTACTTC.

J is TRBJ2-1 and V is TRBV7-2; 10 positions match TRBD2. From germline, CDR1 is SGHTA and CDR2 FQGNSA. The V gene end was trimmed by 2 bases and the J gene end by 6 bases; junction bases not matched to a gene: 10. The CDR3 sequence is 17 residues long. The CDR3 DNA follows: TGTGCCAGCAGCTTAAGGCTCCAGCGGGGGGGCGGCAATGAGCAGTTCTTC. Amino acid sequence: CASSLRLQRGGGNEQFF.

The chain has TRBV27 and TRBJ2-1; 7 nucleotides match TRBD2. This CDR3 spans 15 amino acids. The V gene end was trimmed by 7 bases and the J gene end by 6 bases; junction bases not matched to a gene: 12. Germline CDR1 reads MNHEY; CDR2 reads SMNVEV (reference sequence). This CDR3 reads CASTPGTIGGNEQFF. The DNA of the CDR3 is TGTGCCAGCACTCCGGGGACTATAGGCGGCAATGAGCAGTTCTTC.

This clonotype was seen a single time. The chain uses TRBV20-1 and TRBJ2-1; D gene unclear. There are 16 residues in the CDR3. V gave up 1 base and J gave up 4 bases, with 17 bases separating them. Germline assignment: CDR1 DFQATT and CDR2 SNEGSKA (reference sequence). CDR3 nucleotide sequence: TGCAGTGCTAGAGCGGCCTTAGGGCCCCATTACAATGAGCAGTTCTTC. This gives the protein CSARAALGPHYNEQFF.

This clonotype has only a few counts. This rearrangement joins TRBV11-2 to TRBJ2-1; D not resolved. The V gene lost 4 bases and the J gene lost 2 bases, with 12 bases spanning the gap. Germline values: CDR1 SGHAT, CDR2 FQNNGV. The CDR3 is 15 residues long. CDR3 in amino acids: CASSSASSPYNEQFF. The CDR3 bases are TGTGCCAGCAGCTCTGCATCAAGCCCCTACAATGAGCAGTTCTTC.

This rearrangement joins TRBV4-3 to TRBJ2-5, with TRBD2 matching 9 bases. The CDR3 contains 16 residues. Germline-derived CDR1 and CDR2 are LGHNA and YSLEER. V was clipped by 3 bases and J by 11 bases; unmatched bases: 16. This CDR3 is CASSQALAGRHNEQYF. In DNA, the CDR3 is TGCGCCAGCAGCCAGGCGCTAGCGGGGCGCCACAATGAGCAGTACTTC.

Of note for this clonotype: One end of the junction fails to match germline, which may point to a read error. The chain combines TRBV20-1 with TRBJ2-1; 8 bases align to TRBD2. CDR1 and CDR2 from the germline V gene are DFQATT and SNEGSKA (reference sequence). This CDR3 contains 14 residues. The CDR3 loop is CSASGGDSYDEQFF. CDR3 coding DNA: TGCAGTGCTAGCGGGGGGGATTCCTACGATGAGCAGTTCTTC.

This clonotype has only a few counts. The chain links TRBV6-5 to TRBJ2-5; D gene unclear. TRBJ2-7 matches the DNA end more closely, so the J call is doubtful. Germline loops: CDR1 MNHEY, CDR2 SVGAGI. CDR3 length equals 11 residues. DNA of the CDR3: TGTGCCAGCAGGGAGTACTCCGAGCAGTACTTC. Residues: CASREYSEQYF.

The chain couples TRBV12-3 or TRBV12-4 to TRBJ1-2; maybe TRBD1 (5 bases). Trimming pared 5 bases from V and 8 bases from J, leaving 21 bases between. The CDR3 runs 15 residues. The DNA of the CDR3 is TGTGCCAGCAGTCCCGACAGACCGAATTTCTCCGGCTACACCTTC. Translated: CASSPDRPNFSGYTF.

This clonotype was picked up many times. A much larger clone sits a single nucleotide away, making a read error possible. The V and J genes are TRBV20-1 and TRBJ1-5; D gene ambiguous. Germline CDR1 is DFQATT and CDR2 is SNEGSKA (reference sequence). This CDR3 comprises 16 residues. The V end was cut by 3 bases, the J end by 2 bases, with 17 bases between. The CDR3 DNA is TGCAGTGCTAGGGGCCTTGTACGAACGGGCAATCAGCCCCAGCATTTT. Amino acids: CSARGLVRTGNQPQHF.

The CDR3 is CASSGPALAGSYEQYF. Written as DNA, the CDR3 is TGTGCCAGCAGTGGCCCGGCACTAGCGGGGTCCTACGAGCAGTACTTC. The V gene is TRBV12-3 or TRBV12-4, the J gene TRBJ2-7, with 10 bases aligning to TRBD2. V was pared by 5 bases and J by 1 base, with 8 bases of the junction left unmatched. The CDR3 has 16 amino acids.

V and J are TRBV7-2 and TRBJ2-1, with 8 bases that match TRBD2. CDR3 length: 17 residues. Losses at the gene ends were 5 bases for V and 7 bases for J; bases not matched to a gene: 16. CDR1 and CDR2 from the germline V gene are SGHTA and FQGNSA. CDR3 in amino acids: CASSLRDSGARRNEQFF. Written as DNA, the CDR3 is TGTGCCAGCAGCCTCCGCGATAGCGGGGCAAGAAGGAATGAGCAGTTCTTC.

This chain joins TRBV12-3 or TRBV12-4 and TRBJ2-1; a weak D match, TRBD2 (6 bases). This CDR3 is built from 13 residues. Between the trimmed V and J ends, which lost 7 bases and 6 bases, there was a span of 13 bases. The CDR3 sequence: CASTSGTPNEQFF. The DNA of the CDR3 is TGTGCCAGCACCTCCGGGACTCCCAATGAGCAGTTCTTC.

The chain couples TRBV12-3 or TRBV12-4 to TRBJ2-1; TRBD1 aligns across 7 bases. V gave up 7 bases and J gave up 0 bases; unmatched junction bases: 6. There are 15 residues in the CDR3. The CDR3 bases are TGTGCCAGCAATGAACAGGGGAACTCCTACAATGAGCAGTTCTTC. Residues: CASNEQGNSYNEQFF.

The chain carries TRBV7-8 and TRBJ1-6; D gene uncertain. The germline gives CDR1 SGHVS, CDR2 FQNEAQ. This CDR3 comprises 15 residues. Trimming removed 8 bases at V and 7 bases at J, with 18 bases between. The DNA of the CDR3 is TGTGCCAGCGGTCCGGGAGCGGTGGGAAATTCACCCCTCCACTTT. Residues: CASGPGAVGNSPLHF. The variable domain in full, completed from reference TRBV7-8 and TRBJ1-6, reads GAGVSQSPRYKVAKRGQDVALRCDPISGHVSLFWYQQALGQGPEFLTYFQNEAQLDKSGLPSDRFFAERPEGSVSTLKIQRTQQEDSAVYLCASGPGAVGNSPLHFGNGTRLTVT.

J is TRBJ2-7 and V is TRBV12-3 or TRBV12-4, with D unresolved. The CDR3 is made up of 11 amino acids. V dropped 3 bases and J dropped 7 bases, with 7 bases sitting between them. CDR3 in DNA: TGTGCCAGCAGTTTTTCGAGTGAGCAGTACTTC. This sequence encodes CASSFSSEQYF.